A few counts support the clone carrying this T cell receptor beta chain. The data stem from a study of spatial heterogeneity in lung cancer. Time point: sample taken at primary tumor resection. No cell sorting; template was whole RNA from tumor, lung tissue or PBMC. Donation came from approximately 69 patients with untreated early-stage non-small cell lung cancer. Unique molecular identifiers tagged every individual TCR cDNA molecule. A single record per CDR3 protein comes from TCRdb applying MiXCR to the 5' RACE reads. The table has more than 9,000 distinct CDR3 sequences, about 6% seen once. With V trimmed by 4 bases and J by 7 bases, 5 bases remained unmatched. The CDR3 contains 13 residues. In germline, CDR1 is SQVTM, CDR2 ANQGSEA.

The chain uses TRBV29-1 and TRBJ2-2; 8 bases agree with TRBD1. The material sequenced was normal lung tissue next to the tumor, taken at surgery. The sequence derives from a male donor with early-stage non-small cell lung cancer. In nucleotides, the CDR3 is TGCAGCGTTGGCCAGGGGGCCGTCGGGGAGCTGTTTTTT. It specifies CSVGQGAVGELFF.